This T cell receptor (beta chain) was identified in a study of shared clonotypes between healthy human individuals. The germline CDR1 and CDR2 sequences are ENHRY and SYGVKD. The CDR3 is 14 amino acids. The V and J ends lost 4 bases and 1 base respectively, with 8 bases between them. Repertoires were generated with immunoSEQ multiplex PCR, while TCRdb's copy carries only in-frame clones and drops some. This table holds about 490,000 clones, more than 75% found once. Sequencing used PBMCs. This sequence was found in a woman in her forties in good health. Some clones in this sample may be carry-over from other donors' samples. The rearrangement links TRBV10-3 to TRBJ2-1; either TRBD1 or TRBD2 may supply D (6 bases each). The CDR3 bases are TGTGCCATCAGTGTAGGGGGGTCCTACAATGAGCAGTTCTTC. As protein: CAISVGGSYNEQFF.